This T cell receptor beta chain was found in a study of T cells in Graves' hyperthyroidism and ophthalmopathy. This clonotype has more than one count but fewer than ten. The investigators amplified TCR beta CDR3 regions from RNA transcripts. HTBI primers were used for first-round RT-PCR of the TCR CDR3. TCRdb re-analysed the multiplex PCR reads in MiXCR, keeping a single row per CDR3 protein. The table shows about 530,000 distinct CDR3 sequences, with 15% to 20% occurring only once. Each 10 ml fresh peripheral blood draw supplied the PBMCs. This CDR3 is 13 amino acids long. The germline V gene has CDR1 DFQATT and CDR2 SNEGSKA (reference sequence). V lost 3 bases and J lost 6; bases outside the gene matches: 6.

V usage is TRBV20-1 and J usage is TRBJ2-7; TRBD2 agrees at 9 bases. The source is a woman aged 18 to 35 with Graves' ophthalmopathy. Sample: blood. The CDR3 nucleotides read TGCAGTGCTAGTAGAAGTAGCGGGGGCGAGCAGTACTTC. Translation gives CSASRSSGGEQYF.